This T cell receptor (beta chain) was profiled in a study of blood T cell repertoires in COVID-19. Some clones are missing from TCRdb's copy, which holds only in-frame ones; the method was immunoSEQ multiplex PCR. Here the sample spans 500,000 to 600,000 clones, less than 90% being singletons. The CDR3 loop spans 11 amino acids. Germline CDR1 and CDR2: SGHRS and YFSETQ. Trimming cost V 3 bases and J 8 bases, with 6 bases left between them. Sequenced material: peripheral blood. The chain employs TRBV5-1 and TRBJ1-3; a weak D match, TRBD1 (5 bases). This TCR came from a woman in her 50s with COVID-19, enrolled during active disease. The CDR3: CASSWGDTIYF. The CDR3 region has the DNA TGCGCCAGCAGCTGGGGGGACACCATATATTTT. Complete variable domain (other parts from reference TRBV5-1 and TRBJ1-3): KAGVTQTPRYLIKTRGQQVTLSCSPISGHRSVSWYQQTPGQGLQFLFEYFSETQRNKGNFPGRFSGRQFSNSRSEMNVSTLELGDSALYLCASSWGDTIYFGEGSWLTVV.